This T cell receptor beta chain is drawn from a study of shared clonotypes between healthy human individuals. Study-wide results and limits: The rarefaction results pointed to incomplete sorted-subset sequencing despite large depth. Sampling was confined to blood; repertoires within tissues likely differ. In contrast to clonotypes shared by all four donors, non-shared clonotypes had lower generation probabilities.

The ends were cut back, 3 bases at V and 6 bases at J, with 18 bases in the middle. CDR1 and CDR2 (germline): SEHNR, FQNEAQ (reference sequence). The length of the CDR3 is 15 residues. CD8 cells classed as naive were CD45RO-negative and positively selected for CCR7, excluding terminally differentiated effector memory CD45RA+ cells. Regarding this clone: Its antigen is currently unknown.

Replicate PCRs run on sorted subsets employed roughly 180 ng DNA, some 33,000 T cell genomes. Some clones are missing from TCRdb's copy, which holds only in-frame ones; the method was immunoSEQ multiplex PCR. The repertoire includes approximately 600,000 clones, 95% of them detected once, and 0.11% sits in the top ten. The chain has TRBV7-9 and TRBJ2-7, with a weak D call TRBD2 (7 bases). Specimen: naive CD8+ T cells sorted from blood. This sequence was found in a woman aged 25 to 45 in good health. The CDR3 DNA is TGTGCCAGCAGCTTGACCGGCGGGGGCCCCTCCGAGCAGTACTTC. Protein: CASSLTGGGPSEQYF. The full variable domain, rest sourced from reference TRBV7-9 and TRBJ2-7, is DTGVSQNPRHKITKRGQNVTFRCDPISEHNRLYWYRQTLGQGPEFLTYFQNEAQLEKSRLLSDRFSAERPKGSFSTLEIQRTEQGDSAMYLCASSLTGGGPSEQYFGPGTRLTVT.